The T cell receptor beta chain under discussion was sequenced for a study of T cell changes during pregnancy in multiple sclerosis (dated by TCRdb to about 2019). Background on the whole study: The study looked at changes in the T cell repertoire across pregnancy in women with multiple sclerosis.

For this clone: Which antigen it targets is not known. The record has no base qualities; no much larger clone is one base away.

From the cysteine up to the phenylalanine, the CDR3 has a length of 16 residues. The read is trimmed to its CDR3 DNA, 48 bases read in frame from base 1. V and J are trimmed by 1 base and 6 bases, and the gene matches miss 7 bases of the junction. Taken from the germline V gene (reference sequence), the CDR1 and CDR2 loops are SEHNR and FQNEAQ. Libraries were built with the immunoSEQ multiplex PCR assay. The table comes from immuneACCESS by way of TCRdb, which keeps in-frame sequences with V and J called. Part of the clones is missing from these tables; in studies checked, under half for an unresolved V gene and the rest for unknown reasons. This sample gives some 80,000 clones in total; about 94% of them show up just once. The ten largest clones represent about 2.5% of the sample.

This receptor was identified in a female donor with multiple sclerosis, enrolled in a pregnancy study. Sequenced material: peripheral blood, taken in the third trimester of pregnancy. The rearrangement joined TRBV7-9 to TRBJ1-2, with 11 bases matching TRBD1. The CDR3 protein is CASSLGTGGVGDGYTF. The sequenced DNA: TGTGCCAGCAGCTTAGGGACAGGGGGCGTCGGGGATGGCTACACCTTC. The CDR3 plus the reference TRBV7-9 and TRBJ1-2 genes for the other parts give the full variable domain: DTGVSQNPRHKITKRGQNVTFRCDPISEHNRLYWYRQTLGQGPEFLTYFQNEAQLEKSRLLSDRFSAERPKGSFSTLEIQRTEQGDSAMYLCASSLGTGGVGDGYTFGSGTRLTVV.